This T cell receptor (beta chain) was profiled in a study of memory CD4+ T cells and cytomegalovirus serostatus. The sort gate was single viable CD3+CD4+CD8-CD45RO+ cells for memory CD4+ T cells. Some clones are missing from TCRdb's copy, which holds only in-frame ones; the method was immunoSEQ multiplex PCR. The sample shows some 26,000 clones, about 75% of them seen only once. CDR3 size: 14 residues. V lost 3 bases, J lost 2 bases, and 9 bases lay in between. The V gene's germline CDR1 is SGDLS and CDR2 YYNGEE. The sample comprised memory CD4+ T cells from blood. The clonotype comes from an adult in good health and CMV-seronegative. The chain carries TRBV9 and TRBJ2-1; tentatively, D is TRBD1 (6 bases). The CDR3 loop reads CASSDGQTYNEQFF. CDR3 bases: TGTGCCAGCAGCGACGGACAGACCTACAATGAGCAGTTCTTC.